The 23 T cell receptor beta chains below come from one sample, sequenced in a study of blood T cells in healthy people across ages. PCR was performed a second time for roughly 7 to 12 cycles using a sample-barcoded 5' primer and a J-beta primer mix. MiXCR, run by TCRdb on the 5' RACE reads, gives a single entry per CDR3 protein. The table records some 920,000 distinct CDR3 sequences, 51% of them present only once. The source material was blood. The receptors were gathered from a woman aged 55 to 70 in good health.

This chain uses TRBV5-1 with TRBJ2-5; 8 bases are shared with TRBD2. V was pared by 4 bases and J by 1 base, with 6 bases of the junction left unmatched. The CDR3 is 15 residues long. CDR1 and CDR2 (germline): SGHRS, YFSETQ. CDR3: CASSTSAGAQETQYF. The CDR3 DNA reads as TGCGCCAGCAGCACGTCAGCGGGAGCCCAAGAGACCCAGTACTTC.

The chain links TRBV30 to TRBJ2-5; D tentatively reads TRBD1 or TRBD2 (7 bases each). Trimming left V 5 bases short and J 4 bases short, with 17 bases between. The CDR3 runs 14 residues. Germline V gene sequence: CDR1 GTSNPN, CDR2 SVGIG (reference sequence). CDR3 DNA sequence: TGTGCCTGGGCCAGGGGGAGGGGCCGAGAGACCCAGTACTTC. This encodes CAWARGRGRETQYF.

This chain links TRBV7-2 with TRBJ2-7, with a possible D match to TRBD1 (6 bases). The CDR3 runs 15 residues. V lost 5 bases, J lost 5 bases, and 19 bases lay in between. CDR1 SGHTA and CDR2 FQGNSA come from the germline V gene. The chain's CDR3 is CASSRAPGTTHEQYF. CDR3 DNA: TGTGCCAGCAGCCGGGCTCCCGGGACAACCCACGAGCAGTACTTC.

This clonotype was observed a few times. This chain's CDR3 is CSVQQNTEAFF. Here the CDR3 DNA reads TGCAGCGTCCAGCAGAACACTGAAGCTTTCTTT. The chain carries TRBV29-1 and TRBJ1-1; D unclear. V was clipped by 6 bases and J by 1 base, with 6 bases between them. The germline V gene encodes CDR1 SQVTM and CDR2 ANQGSEA. There are 11 residues in the CDR3.

V usage is TRBV7-8 and J usage is TRBJ2-1; 9 bases align to TRBD1. Germline assignment: CDR1 SGHVS and CDR2 FQNEAQ. The CDR3 runs 15 residues. V dropped 2 bases and J dropped 4; count of bases not matched to a gene: 3. CDR3: CASSLTGTGYNEQFF. CDR3 coding DNA: TGTGCCAGCAGCTTAACCGGGACAGGGTACAATGAGCAGTTCTTC.

This CDR3 is CASSPPLRTRSYNEQYF. CDR3 in DNA: TGTGCCAGCAGCCCCCCCCTCCGGACTAGGTCCTACAATGAGCAGTACTTC. The genes are TRBV11-2 and TRBJ2-1; TRBD2 matches at 7 bases. The J call may be in error: the DNA end matches TRBJ2-7 better. The CDR3 spans 17 residues. The V gene's germline CDR1 is SGHAT and CDR2 FQNNGV.

This clonotype has at least ten counts. This chain connects TRBV7-9 to TRBJ2-7, with TRBD2 matching 13 bases. Germline CDR1 reads SEHNR; CDR2 reads FQNEAQ (reference sequence). The CDR3 covers 15 residues. Trimming took 4 bases from V and 6 from J; bases not matched to a gene: 6. The CDR3 DNA reads as TGTGCCAGCAGCTCACTAGCGGGAGGGCCACCCGAGCAGTACTTC. As protein: CASSSLAGGPPEQYF.

The gene calls are TRBV9 and TRBJ2-3, with D possibly matching TRBD1 (5 bases). This CDR3 contains 13 residues. CDR1 SGDLS and CDR2 YYNGEE come from the germline V gene. V dropped 4 bases and J dropped 6 bases, with 12 bases sitting between them. CDR3 in amino acids: CASSPTVGDTQYF. DNA for the CDR3: TGTGCCAGCAGCCCGACAGTTGGGGATACGCAGTATTTT.

The chain is built from TRBV6-1 and TRBJ2-5; 8 positions match TRBD2. The CDR3 is 14 residues long. Per the germline V gene, CDR1 is MNHNS and CDR2 is SASEGT. Trimming took 4 bases from V and 5 from J; bases not matched to a gene: 6. The CDR3 region is CASSAGRALETQYF. As DNA, the CDR3 is TGTGCCAGCAGTGCCGGGAGGGCCCTGGAGACCCAGTACTTC.

This clonotype came up a few times. This chain connects TRBV10-3 to TRBJ1-2; 12 bases are shared with TRBD1. CDR1 and CDR2 from the germline V gene are ENHRY and SYGVKD. This CDR3 is built from 16 residues. After removal of 6 bases from V and 7 bases from J, the junction contained 12 bases not matched to a gene. CDR3 coding DNA: TGTGCCATCAGACCGGGACAGGGGGCCTCCGTCTCTGGCTACACCTTC. Protein product: CAIRPGQGASVSGYTF.

This clonotype came up a few times. The rearrangement uses TRBV6-5 and TRBJ2-1; tentative D call: TRBD2 (6 bases). The CDR3 is 12 amino acids. CDR1 and CDR2 from the germline V gene are MNHEY and SVGAGI. Between the trimmed V and J ends, which lost 6 bases and 9 bases, there was a span of 12 bases. The CDR3 reads CASRLLAGEQFF. In DNA form, the CDR3 reads TGTGCCAGCAGGCTACTAGCCGGTGAGCAGTTCTTC.

This clonotype was observed a handful of times. The chain joins TRBV20-1 to TRBJ2-7; TRBD2 is a possible D gene (6 bases). The V gene lost 3 bases and the J gene lost 9 bases, with 9 bases spanning the gap. Germline V gives CDR1 DFQATT, CDR2 SNEGSKA (reference sequence). The length of the CDR3 is 10 residues. Here the CDR3 reads CSASGGRQYF. Written as DNA, the CDR3 is TGCAGTGCTAGTGGGGGGAGGCAGTACTTC.

The J gene is TRBJ2-5, the V gene TRBV15, with 7 bases fitting TRBD1. Germline loops: CDR1 LNHNV, CDR2 YYDKDF (reference sequence). CDR3 length equals 15 residues. Germline trimming cut 1 base from V and 2 bases from J; bases unmatched to any gene: 4. CDR3 residues: CATSRAGTEQETQYF. CDR3 sequence (DNA): TGTGCCACCAGCAGAGCCGGGACAGAACAAGAGACCCAGTACTTC. The full variable domain, in which reference TRBV15 and TRBJ2-5 provide the parts outside the CDR3, is DAMVIQNPRYQVTQFGKPVTLSCSQTLNHNVMYWYQQKSSQAPKLLFHYYDKDFNNEADTPDNFQSRRPNTSFCFLDIRSPGLGDTAMYLCATSRAGTEQETQYFGPGTRLLVL.

This clonotype was observed a handful of times. The chain joins TRBV15 to TRBJ2-7; the match to TRBD1 covers 7 bases. Germline assignment: CDR1 LNHNV and CDR2 YYDKDF (reference sequence). With 0 bases clipped from V and 5 bases from J, the junction kept 7 bases outside the gene matches. The CDR3 runs to 15 residues. As DNA, the CDR3 is TGTGCCACCAGCAGAGATATGACAGGGCGGGACGAGCAGTACTTC. Amino acid sequence: CATSRDMTGRDEQYF.

This sequence joins TRBV28 and TRBJ1-4, with 8 positions matching TRBD1. Unmatched junction bases numbered 7, after V lost 3 bases and J lost 7 bases. This CDR3 has 15 residues. Germline CDR1 is MDHEN and CDR2 is SYDVKM. CDR3 sequence (DNA): TGTGCCAGCAGTTTCGGGACAGGCCAATCTGAAAAACTGTTTTTT. It is translated as CASSFGTGQSEKLFF.

With regard to this clonotype: A clone one base away is much larger, so this may be a read error. The rearrangement joins TRBV2 to TRBJ2-1; D uncertain. Germline assignment: CDR1 SNHLY and CDR2 FYNNEI. Deletions cut 2 bases from V and 12 bases from J, with 8 bases between. The length of the CDR3 is 11 residues. In DNA form, the CDR3 reads TGTGCCAGCAGTGAAACCCGGAGGCAGTTCTTC. This sequence encodes CASSETRRQFF.

In this sample, this clonotype turned up a few times. The V gene is TRBV29-1, the J gene TRBJ2-2; TRBD1 is a possible D gene (5 bases). The length of the CDR3 is 14 residues. In germline, CDR1 is SQVTM, CDR2 ANQGSEA. Trimming stripped 2 bases from V and 3 bases from J, with 10 bases between. DNA of the CDR3: TGCAGCGTTGAACGCACAGGCTACACCGGGGAGCTGTTTTTT. Amino acids: CSVERTGYTGELFF.

This chain links TRBV29-1 with TRBJ2-5; possibly TRBD1 for D (5 bases). From germline, CDR1 is SQVTM and CDR2 ANQGSEA. CDR3 length equals 15 residues. V was pared by 1 base and J by 4 bases, with 16 bases between. In DNA form, the CDR3 reads TGCAGCGTTGAAGGTTTTGCAGGGAAAGGAGAGACCCAGTACTTC. Its protein product is CSVEGFAGKGETQYF.

This clonotype was seen once. The V call is TRBV20-1, the J call TRBJ2-7; 10 bases align to TRBD2. The CDR3 is 14 residues long. V lost 5 bases, J lost 3 bases, and 7 bases stayed unmatched. Looked up from germline, CDR1 is DFQATT and CDR2 is SNEGSKA (reference sequence). The CDR3 region is CSAFRLAGGYEQYF. For the CDR3, the DNA is TGCAGTGCTTTCAGATTAGCGGGAGGCTACGAGCAGTACTTC.

This clonotype was observed a few times. The gene calls are TRBV11-2 and TRBJ2-5, with TRBD1 matching 9 bases. The germline CDR1 and CDR2 sequences are SGHAT and FQNNGV. The CDR3 loop spans 17 amino acids. The junction had 13 bases not matched to a gene; V was cut back by 6 bases and J by 2 bases. CDR3 protein: CASSPPDGTGLQETQYF. CDR3 nucleotides: TGTGCCAGCAGTCCTCCGGATGGGACAGGGTTACAAGAGACCCAGTACTTC.

This clonotype was seen only a few times. This chain connects TRBV20-1 to TRBJ2-3, with D tentatively TRBD1 or TRBD2 (5 bases each). CDR3 length: 15 amino acids. In germline, CDR1 is DFQATT, CDR2 SNEGSKA (reference sequence). The V gene lost 4 bases and the J gene lost 1 base, with 15 bases spanning the gap. CDR3 sequence (DNA): TGCAGTGCTACCCCGGGACCTCCGGGCACAGATACGCAGTATTTT. Amino acid sequence: CSATPGPPGTDTQYF.

The chain is built from TRBV6-5 and TRBJ2-3, with TRBD2 matching 16 bases. The CDR3 runs to 18 residues. Germline V gene sequence: CDR1 MNHEY, CDR2 SVGAGI. With V trimmed by 6 bases and J by 5 bases, 11 bases remained unmatched. Written as DNA, the CDR3 is TGTGCCAGCAGCCGTCTCCCGGGACTAGCGGGAGGGAAAGATACGCAGTATTTT. This sequence encodes CASSRLPGLAGGKDTQYF.

The gene calls are TRBV27 and TRBJ2-1, with D possibly matching TRBD2 (7 bases). The CDR3 covers 13 residues. Per the germline V gene, CDR1 is MNHEY and CDR2 is SMNVEV (reference sequence). Between the trimmed V and J ends, which lost 6 bases and 6 bases, there was a span of 12 bases. CDR3 region: CASSGGPTNEQFF. CDR3 nucleotides: TGTGCCAGCAGCGGGGGGCCGACCAATGAGCAGTTCTTC.